This entry lists 15 T cell receptor beta chains sequenced from one sample in a study of blood T cell repertoires in COVID-19. Sequenced by immunoSEQ multiplex PCR; TCRdb stores in-frame clones only, minus some. Of 100,000 or so clones in the sample, about 85% were seen once. The specimen sequenced was peripheral blood. Source of these receptors: a man between 45 and 60 years old with active or convalescent COVID-19.

The chain employs TRBV21-1 and TRBJ2-4; no check of the table's D call, TRBD1, against the DNA was made. TRBV21-1 is classified as a pseudogene. The CDR3 totals 18 residues. CDR3 sequence (DNA): TGTGCCAGCAGCAGGGACAGGGTAGTATGGGGGCCTAAAAACATTCAGTACTTC. Translated, it gives CASSRDRVVWGPKNIQYF.

CDR3 amino acids: CASLPTGTTNEKLFF. The DNA for the CDR3 is TGTGCCAGCCTCCCGACGGGGACAACTAATGAAAAACTGTTTTTT. The genes are TRBV6-5 and TRBJ1-4; D is undetermined. The CDR3 loop spans 15 amino acids. Germline V gene sequence: CDR1 MNHEY, CDR2 SVGAGI. V lost 8 bases to trimming and J lost 0 bases, with 13 bases between them.

The CDR3 DNA reads TGTGCCAGCCGACTGTGGGGGCTGAACACTGAAGCTTTCTTT. This codes for CASRLWGLNTEAFF. The V gene is TRBV18, the J gene TRBJ1-1; D is possibly TRBD1 (6 bases). Deletions cut 8 bases from V and 0 bases from J, with 13 bases between. This CDR3 comprises 14 residues. Germline CDR1 reads KGHSH; CDR2 reads LQKENI.

The chain links TRBV24-1 to TRBJ2-1; 9 bases align to TRBD2. The CDR3 is 15 residues long. V gave up 9 bases and J gave up 3 bases; unmatched junction bases: 8. The germline CDR1 and CDR2 sequences are KGHDR and SFDVKD. The DNA of the CDR3 is TGTGCCACCGCGCGGGGGACTAGCAGCTACAATGAGCAGTTCTTC. Its translation is CATARGTSSYNEQFF.

The V and J genes are TRBV4-1 and TRBJ2-3, with TRBD2 matching 12 bases. Losses at the gene ends were 0 bases for V and 1 base for J; bases not matched to a gene: 11. The CDR3 is 20 residues long. Germline CDR1 MGHRA, CDR2 YSYEKL. The CDR3 loop reads CASSQERSSGRALRTDTQYF. The DNA for the CDR3 is TGCGCCAGCAGCCAAGAGCGCTCTAGCGGGAGGGCCCTCCGCACAGATACGCAGTATTTT.

The CDR3 DNA reads as TGTGCCAGCAGTCGGGACAGGGGGACCTACGAGCAGTACTTC. This translates into CASSRDRGTYEQYF. This chain joins TRBV7-9 and TRBJ2-7; 11 positions agree with TRBD1. Looked up from germline, CDR1 is SEHNR and CDR2 is FQNEAQ (reference sequence). Trimming at V came to 6 bases and at J to 2 bases, leaving 3 bases not matched to a gene. CDR3 length: 14 residues.

The genes are TRBV2 and TRBJ2-3; possible D gene TRBD1, 7 bases. CDR3 size: 13 residues. Germline CDR1 SNHLY, CDR2 FYNNEI. Trimming cost V 4 bases and J 9 bases, with 14 bases left between them. The CDR3 sequence: CASSVEGAKTQYF. The CDR3 DNA is TGTGCCAGCAGTGTGGAGGGGGCGAAAACGCAGTATTTT.

The chain recombines TRBV27 with TRBJ2-1; 7 nucleotides line up with TRBD1. V shed 7 bases, J shed 0 bases, and the junction held 15 bases outside the gene matches. From germline, CDR1 is MNHEY and CDR2 SMNVEV (reference sequence). The CDR3 is made up of 18 amino acids. The CDR3 protein is CASTPPGDSAHSYNEQFF. CDR3 DNA sequence: TGTGCCAGCACCCCGCCCGGGGACAGTGCCCACTCCTACAATGAGCAGTTCTTC.

The chain recombines TRBV9 with TRBJ1-2; no firm D call. This CDR3 spans 14 amino acids. CDR1 and CDR2 from the germline V gene are SGDLS and YYNGEE. V was shortened by 4 bases and J by 2 bases, with 12 bases between the two germline ends. CDR3 sequence reads: CASSPGVRNYGYTF. In DNA, the CDR3 is TGTGCCAGCAGCCCGGGTGTGAGGAACTATGGCTACACCTTC.

V and J are TRBV5-4 and TRBJ2-5; 7 nucleotides agree with TRBD2. Germline lookup yields CDR1 SGHNT and CDR2 YYREEE (reference sequence). V lost 0 bases to trimming and J lost 2 bases; unmatched junction nucleotides: 7. CDR3 length equals 16 residues. Here the CDR3 DNA reads TGTGCCAGCAGCTTGGCCGGGTCTAGCGGTCAAGAGACCCAGTACTTC. It encodes CASSLAGSSGQETQYF. The entire variable domain, with the rest obtained from reference TRBV5-4 and TRBJ2-5, is as follows: ETGVTQSPTHLIKTRGQQVTLRCSSQSGHNTVSWYQQALGQGPQFIFQYYREEENGRGNFPPRFSGLQFPNYSSELNVNALELDDSALYLCASSLAGSSGQETQYFGPGTRLLVL.

V gene TRBV24-1 combines with J gene TRBJ1-2; a possible D gene is TRBD1 (5 bases). The CDR3 contains 16 residues. Looked up from germline, CDR1 is KGHDR and CDR2 is SFDVKD. The V end was cut by 4 bases, the J end by 4 bases, with 18 bases between. The CDR3 bases are TGTGCCACCAGTGACGCCGGGTCCGCGGGGGGCTATGGCTACACCTTC. It codes for CATSDAGSAGGYGYTF.

This chain uses TRBV5-1 with TRBJ2-7, with 7 bases identical to TRBD2. CDR1 SGHRS and CDR2 YFSETQ come from the germline V gene. The junction had 10 bases not matched to a gene; V was cut back by 4 bases and J by 6 bases. This CDR3 comprises 14 residues. Written as DNA, the CDR3 is TGCGCCAGCAGCCCCGGACTAGGCAGGGCCGAGCAGTACTTC. Translation: CASSPGLGRAEQYF.

Here the CDR3 DNA reads TGTGCCTGGAGTGTTGGCGGCAATTCACCCCTCCACTTT. It specifies CAWSVGGNSPLHF. The chain carries TRBV30 and TRBJ1-6; no reliable D call. Trimming removed 0 bases at V and 7 bases at J, with 7 bases between. The CDR3 is 13 amino acids. The germline V gene has CDR1 GTSNPN and CDR2 SVGIG (reference sequence).

In nucleotides, the CDR3 is TGTGCCACCAGTGATGGGACACCCGGCTATGGCTACACCTTC. As protein: CATSDGTPGYGYTF. J is TRBJ1-2 and V is TRBV24-1; tentative D call: TRBD1 (6 bases). The germline gives CDR1 KGHDR, CDR2 SFDVKD. This CDR3 contains 14 residues. Trimming removed 3 bases from V and 4 bases from J, with 11 bases in between.

This clone was picked up a small number of times. This chain uses TRBV5-4 with TRBJ2-1; D is undetermined. The CDR3 length is 15 residues. Trimming shortened V by 5 bases and J by 0 bases, and 12 bases separated the two germline ends. Per the germline V gene, CDR1 is SGHNT and CDR2 is YYREEE (reference sequence). The CDR3 reads CASSFSMSSYNEQFF. The DNA for the CDR3 is TGTGCCAGCAGTTTTTCAATGAGCTCCTACAATGAGCAGTTCTTC.